The text below deals with one T cell receptor beta chain. CDR3 length equals 16 residues. Germline trimming cut 4 bases from V and 3 bases from J; bases unmatched to any gene: 10. CDR1 MNHEY and CDR2 SVGAGI come from the germline V gene. The sample belongs to a study of blood T cell repertoires in COVID-19. Overall study context: Spain, Italy and the United States supplied samples that represented acute and convalescent COVID-19.

Libraries were prepared by immunoSEQ multiplex PCR; TCRdb keeps only in-frame clonotypes and omits some of them. The top ten hold roughly 0.99% of the sample, which has about 32,000 clones, about 90% seen once. This chain joins TRBV6-5 and TRBJ2-7, with 9 bases fitting TRBD1. The TCR sequence derives from a man in his 70s with active or convalescent COVID-19. Sequencing was performed on peripheral blood. DNA for the CDR3: TGTGCCAGCAGTTCAAGAGGGGGACAGGGTGACTACGAGCAGTACTTC. Its translation is CASSSRGGQGDYEQYF.